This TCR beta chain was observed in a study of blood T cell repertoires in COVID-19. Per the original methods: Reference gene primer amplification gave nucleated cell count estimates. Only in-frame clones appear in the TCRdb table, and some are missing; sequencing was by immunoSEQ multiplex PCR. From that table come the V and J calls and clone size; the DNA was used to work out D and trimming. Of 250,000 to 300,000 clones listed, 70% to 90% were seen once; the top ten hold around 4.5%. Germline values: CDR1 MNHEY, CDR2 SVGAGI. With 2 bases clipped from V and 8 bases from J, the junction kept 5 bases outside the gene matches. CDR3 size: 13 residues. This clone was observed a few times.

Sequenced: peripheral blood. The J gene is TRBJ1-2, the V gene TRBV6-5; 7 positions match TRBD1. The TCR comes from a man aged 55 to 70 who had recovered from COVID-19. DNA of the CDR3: TGTGCCAGCAGTTACGGGCCAGGGGGAGGCTACACCTTC. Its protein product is CASSYGPGGGYTF.